The T cell receptor beta chain described here comes from a study of cytomegalovirus exposure and HLA in healthy donors. The primer mix had 60 Vbeta and 13 Jbeta primers. Here immunoSEQ multiplex PCR was the method, and the copy in TCRdb shows in-frame clones only, minus some. This table has some 160,000 clones, around a tenth appearing once. General study results and limits: Several V segments, TRBV6-2 and TRBV6-3 among them, could not be told apart and were dropped. Sequence variants that were highly shared formed a cluster that was likely a sequencing artifact.

This CDR3 comprises 12 residues. Germline V lookup: CDR1 LNHDA, CDR2 SQIVND (reference sequence). V lost 3 bases and J 5 bases, leaving 7 bases between the germline ends. As regards this clone: Antigen: not known.

Sequencing was performed on PBMCs. The chain has TRBV19 and TRBJ1-1; a weak D match, TRBD1 (6 bases). The receptor's source is a male donor in good health and CMV-seronegative. For the CDR3, the DNA is TGTGCCAGTAGTATGGGGACAACTGAAGCTTTCTTT. Translation: CASSMGTTEAFF. Full variable domain (missing parts from reference TRBV19 and TRBJ1-1): DGGITQSPKYLFRKEGQNVTLSCEQNLNHDAMYWYRQDPGQGLRLIYYSQIVNDFQKGDIAEGYSVSREKKESFPLTVTSAQKNPTAFYLCASSMGTTEAFFGQGTRLTVV.